This T cell receptor (beta chain) was recovered during a study of blood T cell repertoires in COVID-19. Study at large: Acute and convalescent COVID-19 samples came from the United States, Italy and Spain. In each case, the material was cDNA or gDNA derived from T cells, B-cell-depleted T cells, or PBMCs.

How the authors handled the data: The assay estimated nucleated cells by amplifying reference gene primers. Assay used: immunoSEQ multiplex PCR; TCRdb lists only in-frame clones, some missing. V and J calls and clone size are copied from that table; D and trimming were computed from the DNA. Of about 120,000 clones in the sample, 81% are singletons; the top ten hold 10%. The source of this sequence is a human donor in a cohort sampled during active COVID-19. The sample taken for sequencing was peripheral blood.

CDR3 DNA sequence: TGTGCCTACACACAGGGTTCACCCCTCCACTTT. This translates into CAYTQGSPLHF. The chain combines TRBV30 with TRBJ1-6; possible D gene TRBD1, 6 bases. V was shortened by 7 bases and J by 9 bases, with 10 bases between the two germline ends. The germline gives CDR1 GTSNPN, CDR2 SVGIG (reference sequence). The CDR3 is made up of 11 amino acids.